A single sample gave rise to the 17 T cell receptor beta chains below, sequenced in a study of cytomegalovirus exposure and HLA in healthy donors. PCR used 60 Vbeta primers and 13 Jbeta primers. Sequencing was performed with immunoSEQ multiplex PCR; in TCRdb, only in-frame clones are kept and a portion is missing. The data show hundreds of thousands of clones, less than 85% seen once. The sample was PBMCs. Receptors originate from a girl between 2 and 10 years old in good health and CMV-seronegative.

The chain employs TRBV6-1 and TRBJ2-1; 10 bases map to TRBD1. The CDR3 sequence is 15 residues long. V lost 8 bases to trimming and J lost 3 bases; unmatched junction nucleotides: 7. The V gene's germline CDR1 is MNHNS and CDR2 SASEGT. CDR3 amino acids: CASGQTGGHYNEQFF. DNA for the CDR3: TGTGCCAGCGGTCAGACAGGGGGCCACTACAATGAGCAGTTCTTC.

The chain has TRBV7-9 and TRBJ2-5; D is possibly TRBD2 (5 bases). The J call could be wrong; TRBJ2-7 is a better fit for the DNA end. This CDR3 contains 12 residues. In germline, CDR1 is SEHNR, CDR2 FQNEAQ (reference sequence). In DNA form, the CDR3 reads TGTGCCAGCAGGGGCGAGGGCGACGAGCAGTACTTC. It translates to CASRGEGDEQYF.

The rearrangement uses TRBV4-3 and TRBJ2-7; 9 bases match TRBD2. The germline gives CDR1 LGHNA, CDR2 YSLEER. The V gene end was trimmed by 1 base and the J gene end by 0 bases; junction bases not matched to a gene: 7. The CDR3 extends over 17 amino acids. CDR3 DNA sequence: TGCGCCAGCAGCCAAGTCGGGGCTAGCGGGGTCTCCTACGAGCAGTACTTC. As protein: CASSQVGASGVSYEQYF.

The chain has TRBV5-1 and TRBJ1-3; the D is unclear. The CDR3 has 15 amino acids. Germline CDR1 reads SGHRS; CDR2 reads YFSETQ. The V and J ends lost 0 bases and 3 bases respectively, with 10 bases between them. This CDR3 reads CASSLDSPFGNTIYF. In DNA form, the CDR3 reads TGCGCCAGCAGCTTGGACTCCCCGTTTGGAAACACCATATATTTT.

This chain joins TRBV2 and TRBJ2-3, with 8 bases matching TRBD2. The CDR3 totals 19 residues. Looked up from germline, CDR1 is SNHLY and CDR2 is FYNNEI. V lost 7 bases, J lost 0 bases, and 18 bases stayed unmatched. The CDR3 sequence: CASTRFRGKRGTSTDTQYF. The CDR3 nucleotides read TGTGCCAGCACTAGGTTTCGTGGGAAGCGGGGGACTAGCACAGATACGCAGTATTTT.

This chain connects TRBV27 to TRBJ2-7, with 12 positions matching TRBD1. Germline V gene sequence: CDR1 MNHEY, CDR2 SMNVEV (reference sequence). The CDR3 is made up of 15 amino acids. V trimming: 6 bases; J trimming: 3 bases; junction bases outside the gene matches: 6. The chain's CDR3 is CASRGDRGPFYEQYF. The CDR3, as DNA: TGTGCCAGCAGGGGGGACAGGGGGCCCTTCTACGAGCAGTACTTC.

CDR3 protein: CASMGGSTDTQYF. CDR3 nucleotides: TGTGCCAGCATGGGGGGGAGCACAGATACGCAGTATTTT. The chain employs TRBV2 and TRBJ2-3, with 7 bases aligning to TRBD2. The CDR3 runs 13 residues. V shed 7 bases and J 0 bases; nucleotides not matched to a gene: 1. The germline V gene has CDR1 SNHLY and CDR2 FYNNEI.

CDR3 in DNA: TGCGCCAGCAGCTTGGCTCCGACAGTCTCCTACGAGCAGTACTTC. This encodes CASSLAPTVSYEQYF. This rearrangement joins TRBV5-1 to TRBJ2-7, with D possibly TRBD1 on 5 matching bases. The V end lost 0 bases, the J end lost 0 bases, and 10 bases lay between the germline ends. The CDR3 covers 15 residues. Germline lookup yields CDR1 SGHRS and CDR2 YFSETQ. Variable domain in full (rest from reference TRBV5-1 and TRBJ2-7): KAGVTQTPRYLIKTRGQQVTLSCSPISGHRSVSWYQQTPGQGLQFLFEYFSETQRNKGNFPGRFSGRQFSNSRSEMNVSTLELGDSALYLCASSLAPTVSYEQYFGPGTRLTVT.

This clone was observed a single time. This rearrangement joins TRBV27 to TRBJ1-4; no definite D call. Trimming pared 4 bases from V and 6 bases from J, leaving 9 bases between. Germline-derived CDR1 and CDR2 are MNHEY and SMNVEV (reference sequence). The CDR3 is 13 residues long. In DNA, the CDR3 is TGTGCCAGCAGTTCGCAGGAGGATGAAAAACTGTTTTTT. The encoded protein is CASSSQEDEKLFF.

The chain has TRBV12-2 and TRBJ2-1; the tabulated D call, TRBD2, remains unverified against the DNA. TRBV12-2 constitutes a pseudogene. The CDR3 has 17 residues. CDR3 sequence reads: CASRLARGGSSYNEQFF. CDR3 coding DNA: TGTGCAAGTCGCTTAGCGCGGGGCGGGAGCTCCTACAATGAGCAGTTCTTC.

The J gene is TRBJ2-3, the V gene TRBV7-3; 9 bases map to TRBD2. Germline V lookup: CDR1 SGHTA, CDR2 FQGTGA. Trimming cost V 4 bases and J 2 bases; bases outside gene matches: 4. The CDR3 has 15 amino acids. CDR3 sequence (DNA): TGTGCCAGCAGCTCGGGGACTAGCCTCACAGATACGCAGTATTTT. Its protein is CASSSGTSLTDTQYF.

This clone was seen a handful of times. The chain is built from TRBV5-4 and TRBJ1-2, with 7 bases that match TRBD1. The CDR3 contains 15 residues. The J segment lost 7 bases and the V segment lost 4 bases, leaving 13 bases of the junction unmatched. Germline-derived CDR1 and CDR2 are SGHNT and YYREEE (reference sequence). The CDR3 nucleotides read TGTGCCAGCAGCCCCCTACCGGGACAGACAACTGGCTACACCTTC. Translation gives CASSPLPGQTTGYTF.

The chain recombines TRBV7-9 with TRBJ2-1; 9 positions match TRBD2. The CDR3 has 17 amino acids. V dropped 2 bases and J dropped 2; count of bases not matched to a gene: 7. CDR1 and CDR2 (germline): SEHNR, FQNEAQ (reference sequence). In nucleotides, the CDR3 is TGTGCCAGCAGCTTAATCGGCGGGGGGGCCCCCTACAATGAGCAGTTCTTC. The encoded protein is CASSLIGGGAPYNEQFF.

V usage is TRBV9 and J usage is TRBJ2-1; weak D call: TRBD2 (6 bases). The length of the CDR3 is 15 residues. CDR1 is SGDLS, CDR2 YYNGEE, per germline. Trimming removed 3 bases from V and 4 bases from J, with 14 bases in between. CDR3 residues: CASSAVAAAYNEQFF. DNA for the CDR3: TGTGCCAGCAGCGCGGTAGCGGCTGCTTACAATGAGCAGTTCTTC.

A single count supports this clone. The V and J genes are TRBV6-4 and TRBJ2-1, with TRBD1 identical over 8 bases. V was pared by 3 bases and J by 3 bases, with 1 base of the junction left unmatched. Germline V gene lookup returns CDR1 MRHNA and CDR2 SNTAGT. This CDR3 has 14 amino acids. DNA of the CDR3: TGTGCCAGCAGTGATGGACAGGGCTACAATGAGCAGTTCTTC. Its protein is CASSDGQGYNEQFF.

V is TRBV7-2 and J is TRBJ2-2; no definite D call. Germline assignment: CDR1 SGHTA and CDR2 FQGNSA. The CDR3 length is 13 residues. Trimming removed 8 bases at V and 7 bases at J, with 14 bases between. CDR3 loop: CASGLVANGELFF. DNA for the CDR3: TGTGCCAGCGGGCTCGTGGCAAACGGGGAGCTGTTTTTT.

CDR3 DNA: TGTGCCAGTAGTATTCCCGTTGCTGGGGCCAACGTCCTGACTTTC. Protein sequence: CASSIPVAGANVLTF. V usage is TRBV19 and J usage is TRBJ2-6; the D is unclear. The length of the CDR3 is 15 residues. V lost 3 bases and J 2 bases, leaving 8 bases between the germline ends. Germline V CDR1 and CDR2: LNHDA, SQIVND (reference sequence).